The sequence of this T cell receptor (beta chain) was determined in a study of long-term antiretroviral therapy in people with HIV (dated by TCRdb to 2021 to 2024). As for the study more broadly: The earliest samples were collected about a decade before the 2015 WHO recommendation for immediate ART, when ART was typically delayed until CD4 counts fell. Of the roughly 30 participants with HIV, about a dozen were female. Test extractions of a monoclonal T-cell line alongside some 35 polyclonal samples showed no cross-contamination during QIAcube processing. A retrospective serial study tested whether ART initiation and durable HIV suppression were associated with changes in peripheral blood TRB repertoire composition and diversity. From fewer than 35 adults with confirmed HIV infection, the cohort provided 150 to 200 cryopreserved PBMC samples, gathered serially across a mean of about 6 years (range 1-12).

Remarks on this clone: Its recognized antigen is unknown. Qualities for individual bases were not recorded, and no much larger clone is one base off.

Participants were included only if at least one PBMC sample before ART initiation and at least two post-ART samples were available. Every participant with HIV received treatment in the United States of America. Before DNA extraction, cryopreserved samples of 1-10 million PBMC were thawed and then washed. At the time of the earliest PBMC sample, participants with HIV were aged between about 23 and 55 years. PBMC samples were contributed by each participant from 1-4 timepoints before ART initiation and 2-8 timepoints after ART initiation, with a median of 7 samples. For every participant, serial HIV viral load, CD4+ T-cell count, ART history and demographic data were obtained. Using a Qiagen kit on a QIAcube, genomic DNA was extracted from unsorted PBMC, with samples processed in batches of 12. The immunoSEQ hsTCRB v3.0 assay was used at survey level resolution for TRB variable region sequencing. The target sequencing depth for TRB was roughly 40,000-55,000 T-cell genomes per sample. An Illumina MiSeq with a v3 150-cycle kit was used to sequence the pooled TRB libraries. On the authors' methods: Repertoire analysis was run in R within a reproducible Nextflow workflow that covered QC, data transformation and analysis. LymphoSeq2, an R package for exploring AIRR-Seq data, was used to implement the custom analyses. After excluding a few samples that yielded fewer than 5000 total TRB sequences, approximately 180 HIV repertoires remained for analysis. Of the approximately 190 retained HIV repertoires, 55 to 60 were collected before and under 150 after ART initiation. Repertoires were downsampled to 5000 TRB nucleotide sequences, and summary statistics were averaged over 100 downsampling iterations. The analysis kept only TRB sequences whose CDR3 regions were at least seven amino acids long. Two measures captured diversity: a Shannon entropy-derived clonality score and the Gini coefficient. In repertoire networks, the top 5000 CDR3 amino acid sequences were linked whenever an edit distance of one separated two sequences. For TRB CDR3 amino acid sequences, GLIPH2 was used to predict antigen specificity groups and MHC restriction. CDR3 amino acid sequences were matched against VDJdb and McPAS-TCR to flag known CMV, EBV, HIV or tissue antigen associations. Pre-ART, post-ART and control groups were compared with Wilcoxon signed-rank tests and Holm-Bonferroni correction. What TCRdb holds here is the immuneACCESS table cut down to in-frame rearrangements. Part of the clones is not present; checked against another copy, under half of the missing clones reflect an unresolved V gene, and the others are unexplained. The DNA was the basis for D and trimming; V, J and clone size are from that table. The sample table records tens of thousands of clones; about 90% of these occur just once. The ten largest clones add up to more than 1% of the sample.

Findings and caveats that apply to the study as a whole: Expanded TRB clones identified before ART initiation dominated the repertoire at all time points, although this dominance fluctuated and declined in many PLHIV after ART. HIV repertoires had narrower CDR3 length ranges than controls, and the network structure suggested an antigen-experienced repertoire that shifted only slightly toward naive after ART. Starting ART was linked to a significant rise in TRB diversity, yet even with long-term ART the diversity remained significantly lower than in transplant donor controls. Limited PBMC availability meant only the TCR beta chain was sequenced, without alpha chain pairing. Unsorted PBMC were profiled instead of sorted CD4+ and CD8+ T cells because pre-ART samples had limited cell numbers. Inferences about post-ART repertoire changes are limited because no data were available on ART adherence, viral resistance or therapy changes. The samples were dated from the mid-2000s to the late 2010s, and the ART regimens that were used may be less effective than current ART regimens.

The CDR3, cysteine through phenylalanine, is 13 amino acids long. The read is trimmed to its CDR3 DNA, 39 bases read in frame from base 1. The germline V gene yields SGHDN for CDR1 and FVKESK for CDR2. V sheds 4 bases and J sheds 11 bases, leaving 17 bases between their ends. The clonotype comes from a man over 45 with HIV. Specimen: unsorted PBMCs, collected 2 years after starting antiretroviral therapy. Recombination joined TRBV14 with TRBJ1-1, with the D segment identity uncertain. The CDR3 has the sequence CASSLSELGRAFF. The nucleotides read TGTGCCAGCAGCCTAAGTGAATTAGGACGGGCTTTCTTT.